The rows below give T cell receptor beta chains drawn from one sample of a study of response to subunit inactivated influenza vaccine. TCRdb re-derived calls from the RT-PCR reads in MiXCR, one entry per CDR3 protein. The sample holds over 450,000 distinct CDR3 sequences, under 15% seen once. Sequencing was performed on PBMCs from blood, taken more than 35 days after vaccination. The receptors were gathered from a man aged 45-60 years who received an inactivated influenza vaccine. Both conserved end residues are part of each CDR3. The order of the fields is V gene, D gene, J gene, clone size, CDR3 DNA, CDR3 protein. D genes are given only for firm matches. The size field is filled for only some rows; it gives once, few, many or a size class.

V gene: TRBV28
D gene: .
J gene: TRBJ1-1
clone size: .
CDR3 DNA: TGTGCCAGCAGGGGTTCCGGGAACACTGAAGCTTTCTTT
CDR3 protein: CASRGSGNTEAFF

V gene: TRBV5-4
D gene: .
J gene: TRBJ2-4
clone size: few
CDR3 DNA: TGTGCCAGCAGCTCGGACGGCGGGGATAAAAACATTCAGTACTTC
CDR3 protein: CASSSDGGDKNIQYF

V gene: TRBV12-3/TRBV12-4
D gene: .
J gene: TRBJ1-1
clone size: few
CDR3 DNA: TGTGCCAGCAGTTTCGGGGAGGCCACTGAAGCTTTCTTT
CDR3 protein: CASSFGEATEAFF

V gene: TRBV12-3/TRBV12-4
D gene: .
J gene: TRBJ2-4
clone size: .
CDR3 DNA: TGTGCCAGCATGTTTTCTAGCACCCAGAGGGGCATTCAGTACTTC
CDR3 protein: CASMFSSTQRGIQYF

V gene: TRBV28
D gene: .
J gene: TRBJ2-3
clone size: .
CDR3 DNA: TGTGCCAGCAGGGGCCTCTCCCCGGATACGCAGTATTTT
CDR3 protein: CASRGLSPDTQYF

V gene: TRBV29-1
D gene: .
J gene: TRBJ2-3
clone size: many
CDR3 DNA: TGCAGCGTTGGCGTCGGGTCGGGTACGCAGTATTTT
CDR3 protein: CSVGVGSGTQYF

V gene: TRBV27
D gene: .
J gene: TRBJ2-7
clone size: many
CDR3 DNA: TGTGCCAGCAACCCCTCGGGCAGCTACGAGCAGTACTTC
CDR3 protein: CASNPSGSYEQYF

V gene: TRBV9
D gene: TRBD2
J gene: TRBJ2-1
clone size: few
CDR3 DNA: TGTGCCAGCAGCTTATCCGGGACTAGAGACAATGAGCAGTTCTTC
CDR3 protein: CASSLSGTRDNEQFF

V gene: TRBV11-1
D gene: .
J gene: TRBJ2-1
clone size: .
CDR3 DNA: TGTGCCAGCAGCAGGGGCGGGTCGGGATCCTACAATGAGCAGTTCTTC
CDR3 protein: CASSRGGSGSYNEQFF

V gene: TRBV20-1
D gene: .
J gene: TRBJ1-6
clone size: few
CDR3 DNA: TGCAGTGCTAGGTCTATAGCCTCCTATAATTCACCCCTCCACTTT
CDR3 protein: CSARSIASYNSPLHF

V gene: TRBV7-6
D gene: .
J gene: TRBJ1-4
clone size: .
CDR3 DNA: TGTGCCAGCAGCCGAAGATATGGGTCGAATGAAAAACTGTTTTTT
CDR3 protein: CASSRRYGSNEKLFF

V gene: TRBV2
D gene: .
J gene: TRBJ2-1
clone size: .
CDR3 DNA: TGTGCCAGCAGTGACCGGGAGCAGTTCTTC
CDR3 protein: CASSDREQFF

V gene: TRBV7-2
D gene: .
J gene: TRBJ1-1
clone size: .
CDR3 DNA: TGTGCCAGCAGCCCTACAGGTAGAGTGGACACTGAAGCTTTCTTT
CDR3 protein: CASSPTGRVDTEAFF

V gene: TRBV6-2/TRBV6-3
D gene: .
J gene: TRBJ2-5
clone size: .
CDR3 DNA: TGTGCCAGCAGTTACCCGGCGCGCGGAGAGACCCAGTACTTC
CDR3 protein: CASSYPARGETQYF

V gene: TRBV12-3/TRBV12-4
D gene: TRBD2
J gene: TRBJ2-3
clone size: few
CDR3 DNA: TGTGCCAGCAGTTTGGCGGGAGGGCCCTCAGATACGCAGTATTTT
CDR3 protein: CASSLAGGPSDTQYF

V gene: TRBV20-1
D gene: .
J gene: TRBJ2-3
clone size: .
CDR3 DNA: TGCAGTGCTACCGGACTTTTCACAGATACGCAGTATTTT
CDR3 protein: CSATGLFTDTQYF

V gene: TRBV29-1
D gene: .
J gene: TRBJ2-7
clone size: few
CDR3 DNA: TGCAGCGTTGAAGACCGGAGTCAATACCCCTACGAGCAGTACTTC
CDR3 protein: CSVEDRSQYPYEQYF

V gene: TRBV25-1
D gene: .
J gene: TRBJ2-5
clone size: few
CDR3 DNA: TGTGCCAGCAGTGCCGCAGATTGGAAGACCCAGTGCTTC
CDR3 protein: CASSAADWKTQCF

V gene: TRBV4-1
D gene: .
J gene: TRBJ2-7
clone size: few
CDR3 DNA: TGCGCCAGCAGCCAAGAAGCCACCGCCTACGAGCAGTACTTC
CDR3 protein: CASSQEATAYEQYF

V gene: TRBV10-3
D gene: TRBD2
J gene: TRBJ2-1
clone size: many
CDR3 DNA: TGTGCCATCAGTCCCTCACTAGCGGGAGGGGGCGATGAGCAGTTCTTC
CDR3 protein: CAISPSLAGGGDEQFF

V gene: TRBV30
D gene: .
J gene: TRBJ2-7
clone size: few
CDR3 DNA: TGTGCCTGGAGTACGACGCGGGGGCAGTACTTC
CDR3 protein: CAWSTTRGQYF

V gene: TRBV7-2
D gene: .
J gene: TRBJ2-3
clone size: few
CDR3 DNA: TGTGCCAGCAGCCCCCAGGGGAATTCGCAGTATTTT
CDR3 protein: CASSPQGNSQYF

V gene: TRBV20-1
D gene: .
J gene: TRBJ2-4
clone size: few
CDR3 DNA: TGCAGTGCTAGAGAGGAGGGCGTTGGGGCCAAAAACATTCAGTACTTC
CDR3 protein: CSAREEGVGAKNIQYF

V gene: TRBV30
D gene: TRBD2
J gene: TRBJ2-3
clone size: .
CDR3 DNA: TGTGCCTGGAGGGCAAGCGGGAATACGCAGTATTTT
CDR3 protein: CAWRASGNTQYF

V gene: TRBV7-2
D gene: .
J gene: TRBJ2-7
clone size: few
CDR3 DNA: TGTGCCAGCAGCTTAGCGCGGCTAGCGTGGGAGCAGTACTTC
CDR3 protein: CASSLARLAWEQYF

V gene: TRBV29-1
D gene: TRBD1
J gene: TRBJ2-1
clone size: .
CDR3 DNA: TGCAGCGTTGAACCCAACAGGGGGTACTCCTACAATGAGCAGTTCTTC
CDR3 protein: CSVEPNRGYSYNEQFF

V gene: TRBV9
D gene: TRBD2
J gene: TRBJ2-1
clone size: few
CDR3 DNA: TGTGCCAGCAGCGTAGCGGGACTAGCGGGAGGGCGGTTCAATGAGCAGTTCTTC
CDR3 protein: CASSVAGLAGGRFNEQFF

V gene: TRBV28
D gene: .
J gene: TRBJ1-4
clone size: many
CDR3 DNA: TGTGCCAGCAGTTTGCAGGGGCGCTGGGAAAAACTGTTTTTT
CDR3 protein: CASSLQGRWEKLFF

V gene: TRBV25-1
D gene: TRBD1
J gene: TRBJ1-6
clone size: .
CDR3 DNA: TGTGCCAGCAGTGAATACACCAGGGGGCGCGGTTCACCCCTCCACTTT
CDR3 protein: CASSEYTRGRGSPLHF

V gene: TRBV4-3
D gene: .
J gene: TRBJ2-6
clone size: .
CDR3 DNA: TGCGCCAGCAGCCAAATCTCCTCTGGGGCCAACGTCCTGACTTTC
CDR3 protein: CASSQISSGANVLTF

V gene: TRBV23-1
D gene: TRBD2
J gene: TRBJ2-2
clone size: .
CDR3 DNA: TGCGCCAGCAGTCAACCGGGGGGGGGATTGAACACCGGGGAGCTGTTTTTT
CDR3 protein: CASSQPGGGLNTGELFF

V gene: TRBV7-9
D gene: TRBD1
J gene: TRBJ2-7
clone size: few
CDR3 DNA: TGTGCCAGCAGCTCGACAGGGCGGGTGAGCCCCTACGAGCAGTACTTC
CDR3 protein: CASSSTGRVSPYEQYF

V gene: TRBV12-3/TRBV12-4
D gene: TRBD1
J gene: TRBJ1-1
clone size: many
CDR3 DNA: TGTGCCAGCACATTGAGACAGGGAGGGAACACTGAAGCTTTCTTT
CDR3 protein: CASTLRQGGNTEAFF